This T cell receptor beta chain was captured in a study of STAT5B mutations in CD4+ large granular lymphocyte leukemia. Study-level background: Healthy donors showed HLA-associated enrichment of the CDR3 'QG' motif.

Buffy coats from healthy blood donors served as controls. This clone was seen a single time. Repertoires were generated with immunoSEQ multiplex PCR, while TCRdb's copy carries only in-frame clones and drops some. The data contain around 32,000 clones, about 71% of them singletons. Sequenced sample: CD4+ T cells from blood buffy coats. The TCR comes from a human donor in good health.

The CDR3 DNA reads TGTGCCAGCAGCCCGAGGGAAGCAGGGTTTAGGGATGGCTACACCTTC. Translating it yields CASSPREAGFRDGYTF. The chain employs TRBV9 and TRBJ1-2; D perhaps matches TRBD1 (5 bases). The CDR3 extends over 16 amino acids. Trimming pared 4 bases from V and 6 bases from J, leaving 22 bases between. Germline CDR1 and CDR2: SGDLS and YYNGEE.